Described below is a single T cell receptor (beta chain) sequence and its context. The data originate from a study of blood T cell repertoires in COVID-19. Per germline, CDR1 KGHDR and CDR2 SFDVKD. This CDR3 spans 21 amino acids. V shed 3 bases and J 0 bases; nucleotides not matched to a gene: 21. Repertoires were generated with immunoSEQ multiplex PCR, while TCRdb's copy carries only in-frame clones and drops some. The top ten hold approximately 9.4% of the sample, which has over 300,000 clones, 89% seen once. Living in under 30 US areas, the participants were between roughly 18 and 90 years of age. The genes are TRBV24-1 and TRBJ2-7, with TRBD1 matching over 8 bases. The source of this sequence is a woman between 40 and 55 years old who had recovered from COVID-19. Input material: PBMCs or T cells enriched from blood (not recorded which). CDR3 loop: CATSDNIRDRRVAALSYEQYF. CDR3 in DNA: TGTGCCACCAGTGATAACATCCGGGACAGGCGTGTGGCTGCCCTCTCCTACGAGCAGTACTTC.